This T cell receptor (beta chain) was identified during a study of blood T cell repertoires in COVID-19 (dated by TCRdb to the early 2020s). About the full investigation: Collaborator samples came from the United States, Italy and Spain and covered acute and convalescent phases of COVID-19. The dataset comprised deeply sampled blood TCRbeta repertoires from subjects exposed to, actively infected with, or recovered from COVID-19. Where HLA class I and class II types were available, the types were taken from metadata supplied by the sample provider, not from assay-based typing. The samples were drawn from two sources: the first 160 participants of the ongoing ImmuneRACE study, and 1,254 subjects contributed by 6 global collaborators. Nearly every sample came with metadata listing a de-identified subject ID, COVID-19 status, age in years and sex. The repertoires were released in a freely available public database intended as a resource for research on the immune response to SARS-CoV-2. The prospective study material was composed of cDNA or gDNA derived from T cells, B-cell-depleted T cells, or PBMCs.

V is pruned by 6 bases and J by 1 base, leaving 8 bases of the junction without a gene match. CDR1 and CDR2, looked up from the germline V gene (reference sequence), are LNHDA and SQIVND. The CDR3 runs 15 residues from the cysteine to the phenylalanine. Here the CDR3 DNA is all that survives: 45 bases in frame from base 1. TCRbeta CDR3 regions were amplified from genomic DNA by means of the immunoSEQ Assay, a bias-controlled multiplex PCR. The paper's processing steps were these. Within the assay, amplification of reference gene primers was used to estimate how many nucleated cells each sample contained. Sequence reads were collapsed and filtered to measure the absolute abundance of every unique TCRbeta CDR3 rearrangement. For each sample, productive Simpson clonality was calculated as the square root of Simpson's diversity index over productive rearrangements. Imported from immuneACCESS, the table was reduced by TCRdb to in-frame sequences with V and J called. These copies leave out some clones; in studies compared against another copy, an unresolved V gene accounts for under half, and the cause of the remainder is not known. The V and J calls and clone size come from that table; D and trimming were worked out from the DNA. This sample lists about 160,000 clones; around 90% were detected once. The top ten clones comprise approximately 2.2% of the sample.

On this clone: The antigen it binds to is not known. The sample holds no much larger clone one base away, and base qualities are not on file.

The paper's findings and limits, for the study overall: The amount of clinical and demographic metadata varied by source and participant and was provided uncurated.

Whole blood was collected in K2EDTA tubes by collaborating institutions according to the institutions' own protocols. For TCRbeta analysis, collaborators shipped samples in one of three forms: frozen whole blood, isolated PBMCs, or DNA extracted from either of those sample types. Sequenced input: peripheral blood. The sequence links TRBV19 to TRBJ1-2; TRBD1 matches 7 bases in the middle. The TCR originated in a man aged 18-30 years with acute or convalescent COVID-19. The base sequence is TGTGCCAGTAGGCGACAGGGCGGAGATAACTATGGCTACACCTTC. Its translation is CASRRQGGDNYGYTF.